The source of this T cell receptor beta chain is a study of blood T cell repertoires in COVID-19. Turning to the study itself: From the United States, Italy and Spain came samples of acute and convalescent COVID-19.

This clone was observed at least ten times. Profiling relied on immunoSEQ multiplex PCR, and the TCRdb table lists in-frame clones only, not all of them. The sample lists 100,000 to 150,000 clones, about three quarters seen once, with under 2.5% in the top ten. The V end lost 5 bases, the J end lost 4 bases, and 12 bases lay between the germline ends. Germline-derived CDR1 and CDR2 are KGHSY and FQNENV. CDR3 length: 13 residues. This sequence joins TRBV16 and TRBJ2-7; D remains unclear. Sequencing was performed on peripheral blood. The receptor comes from a woman aged 70-85 years with acute or convalescent COVID-19. For the CDR3, the DNA is TGTGCCAGCAGCGTTCATCACACGTACGAGCAGTACTTC. Its protein is CASSVHHTYEQYF. Filled out from reference TRBV16 and TRBJ2-7, the complete variable domain reads GEEVAQTPKHLVRGEGQKAKLYCAPIKGHSYVFWYQQVLKNEFKFLISFQNENVFDETGMPKERFSAKCLPNSPCSLEIQATKLEDSAVYFCASSVHHTYEQYFGPGTRLTVT.